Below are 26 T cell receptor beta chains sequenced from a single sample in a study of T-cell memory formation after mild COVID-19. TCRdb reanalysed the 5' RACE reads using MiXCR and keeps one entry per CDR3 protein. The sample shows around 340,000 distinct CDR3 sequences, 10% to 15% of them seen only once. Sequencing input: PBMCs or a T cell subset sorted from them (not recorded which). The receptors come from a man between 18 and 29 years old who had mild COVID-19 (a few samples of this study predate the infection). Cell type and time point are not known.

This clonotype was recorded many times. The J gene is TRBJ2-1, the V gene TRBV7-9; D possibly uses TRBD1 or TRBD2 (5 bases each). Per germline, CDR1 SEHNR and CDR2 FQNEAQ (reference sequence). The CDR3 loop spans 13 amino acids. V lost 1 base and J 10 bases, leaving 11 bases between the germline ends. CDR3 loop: CASSLGSRDEQFF. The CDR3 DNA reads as TGTGCCAGCAGCTTAGGTAGCAGGGACGAGCAGTTCTTC.

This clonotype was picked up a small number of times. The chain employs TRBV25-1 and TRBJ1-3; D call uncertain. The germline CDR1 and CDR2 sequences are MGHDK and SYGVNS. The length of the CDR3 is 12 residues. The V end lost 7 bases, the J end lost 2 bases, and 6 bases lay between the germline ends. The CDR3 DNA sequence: TGTGCCAGCAAGGCCCCTGGAAACACCATATATTTT. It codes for CASKAPGNTIYF.

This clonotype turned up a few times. CDR3 region: CASSQTSGGNEQFF. CDR3 bases: TGTGCCAGCAGCCAGACTAGTGGCGGCAATGAGCAGTTCTTC. J is TRBJ2-1 and V is TRBV12-3 or TRBV12-4; weak D call: TRBD2 (6 bases). This CDR3 comprises 14 residues. The V gene lost 6 bases and the J gene lost 6 bases, with 15 bases spanning the gap.

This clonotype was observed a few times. The CDR3 DNA sequence: TGTGCCAGCGGGCTGGGAGAGACCCAGTACTTC. This sequence encodes CASGLGETQYF. The chain has TRBV27 and TRBJ2-5; no reliable D call. CDR3 length equals 11 residues. From germline, CDR1 is MNHEY and CDR2 SMNVEV (reference sequence). Trimming took 8 bases from V and 4 from J, leaving 8 bases between them.

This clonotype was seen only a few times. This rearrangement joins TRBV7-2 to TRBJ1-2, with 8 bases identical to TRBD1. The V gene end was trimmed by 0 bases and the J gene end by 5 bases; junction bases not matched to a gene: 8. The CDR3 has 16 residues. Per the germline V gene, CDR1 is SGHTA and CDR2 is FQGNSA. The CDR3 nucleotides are TGTGCCAGCAGCTTAGCAGGCCAGGGGGCCCCTTATGGCTACACCTTC. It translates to CASSLAGQGAPYGYTF.

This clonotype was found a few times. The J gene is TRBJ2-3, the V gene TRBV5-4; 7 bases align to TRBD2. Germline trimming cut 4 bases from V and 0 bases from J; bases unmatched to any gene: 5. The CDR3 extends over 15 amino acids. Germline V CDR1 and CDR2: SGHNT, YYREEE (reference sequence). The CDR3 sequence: CASSASGASTDTQYF. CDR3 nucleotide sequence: TGTGCCAGCAGCGCGAGCGGGGCTAGCACAGATACGCAGTATTTT.

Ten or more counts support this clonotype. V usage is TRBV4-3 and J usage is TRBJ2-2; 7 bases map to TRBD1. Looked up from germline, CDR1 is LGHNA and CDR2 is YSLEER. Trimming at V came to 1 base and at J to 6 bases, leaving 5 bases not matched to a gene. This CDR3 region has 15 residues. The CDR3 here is CASSQATGQPGELFF. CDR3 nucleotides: TGCGCCAGCAGCCAAGCAACGGGACAGCCCGGGGAGCTGTTTTTT.

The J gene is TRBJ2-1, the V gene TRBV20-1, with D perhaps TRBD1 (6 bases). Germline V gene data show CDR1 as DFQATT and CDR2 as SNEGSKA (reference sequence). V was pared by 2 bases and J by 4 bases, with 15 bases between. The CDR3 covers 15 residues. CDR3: CSARLQGLRYNEQFF. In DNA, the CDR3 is TGCAGTGCTAGATTGCAGGGGCTACGGTACAATGAGCAGTTCTTC.

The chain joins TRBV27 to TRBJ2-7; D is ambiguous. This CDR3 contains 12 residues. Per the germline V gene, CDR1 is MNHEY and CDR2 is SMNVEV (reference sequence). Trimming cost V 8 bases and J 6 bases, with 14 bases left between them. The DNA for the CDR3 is TGTGCCAGCGGAAGGGCGATAACCGAGCAGTACTTC. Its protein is CASGRAITEQYF.

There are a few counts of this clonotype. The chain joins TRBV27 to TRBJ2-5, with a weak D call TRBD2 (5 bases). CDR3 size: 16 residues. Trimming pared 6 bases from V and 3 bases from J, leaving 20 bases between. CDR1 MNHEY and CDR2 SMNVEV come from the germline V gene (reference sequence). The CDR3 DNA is TGTGCCAGCAGCCCTGGTCGGGGTTCCTTAAAAGAGACCCAGTACTTC. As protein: CASSPGRGSLKETQYF.

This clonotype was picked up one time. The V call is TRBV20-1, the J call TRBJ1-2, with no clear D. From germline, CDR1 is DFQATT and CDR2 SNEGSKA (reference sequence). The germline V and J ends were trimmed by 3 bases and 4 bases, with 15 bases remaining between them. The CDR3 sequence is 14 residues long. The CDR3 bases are TGCAGTGCTAGTGGAGGCGTTGGGTCCTATGGCTACACCTTC. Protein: CSASGGVGSYGYTF.

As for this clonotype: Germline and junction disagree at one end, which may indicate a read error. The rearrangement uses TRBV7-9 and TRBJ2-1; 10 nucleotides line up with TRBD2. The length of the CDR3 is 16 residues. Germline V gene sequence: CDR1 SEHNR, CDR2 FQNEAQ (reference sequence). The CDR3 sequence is CARSSILAGAYNEQFF. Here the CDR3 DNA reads TGTGCCAGAAGCTCTATTCTAGCGGGGGCCTACAATGAGCAGTTCTTC.

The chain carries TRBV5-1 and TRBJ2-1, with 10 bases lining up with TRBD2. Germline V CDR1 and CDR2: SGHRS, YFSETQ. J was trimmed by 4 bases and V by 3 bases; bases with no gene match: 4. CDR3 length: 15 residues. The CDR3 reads CASSSLAGDYNEQFF. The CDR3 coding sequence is TGCGCCAGCAGCTCTCTAGCGGGGGATTACAATGAGCAGTTCTTC.

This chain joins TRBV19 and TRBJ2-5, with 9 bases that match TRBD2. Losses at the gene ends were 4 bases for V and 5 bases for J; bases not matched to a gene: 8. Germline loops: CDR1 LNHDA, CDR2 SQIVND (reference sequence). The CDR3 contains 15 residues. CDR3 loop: CASSTPLSGGETQYF. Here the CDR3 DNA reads TGTGCCAGTAGTACACCTCTTAGCGGGGGTGAGACCCAGTACTTC.

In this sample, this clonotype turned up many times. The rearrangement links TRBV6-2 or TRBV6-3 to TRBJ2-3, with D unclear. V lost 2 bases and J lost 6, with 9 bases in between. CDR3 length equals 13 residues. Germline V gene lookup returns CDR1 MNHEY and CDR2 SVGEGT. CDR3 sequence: CASSYGFGDTQYF. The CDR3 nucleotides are TGTGCCAGCAGTTACGGTTTCGGGGATACGCAGTATTTT.

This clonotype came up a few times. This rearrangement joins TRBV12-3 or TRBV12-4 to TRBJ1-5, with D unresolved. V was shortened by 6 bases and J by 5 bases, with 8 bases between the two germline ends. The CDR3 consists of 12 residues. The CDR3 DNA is TGTGCCAGCAGGTACCAAGATCAGCCCCAGCATTTT. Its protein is CASRYQDQPQHF.

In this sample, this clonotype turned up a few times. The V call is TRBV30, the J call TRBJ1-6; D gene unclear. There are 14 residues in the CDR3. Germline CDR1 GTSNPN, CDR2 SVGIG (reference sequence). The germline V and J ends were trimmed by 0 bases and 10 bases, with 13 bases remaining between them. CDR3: CAWSVGGPSSPLHF. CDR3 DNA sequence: TGTGCCTGGAGTGTCGGAGGACCGTCCTCACCCCTCCACTTT.

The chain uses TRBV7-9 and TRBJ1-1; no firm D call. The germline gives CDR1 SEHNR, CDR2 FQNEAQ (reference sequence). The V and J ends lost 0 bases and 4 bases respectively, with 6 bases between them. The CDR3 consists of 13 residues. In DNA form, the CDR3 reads TGTGCCAGCAGCTTAGCACGGGCCACTGAAGCTTTCTTT. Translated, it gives CASSLARATEAFF. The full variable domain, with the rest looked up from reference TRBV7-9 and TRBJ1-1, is DTGVSQNPRHKITKRGQNVTFRCDPISEHNRLYWYRQTLGQGPEFLTYFQNEAQLEKSRLLSDRFSAERPKGSFSTLEIQRTEQGDSAMYLCASSLARATEAFFGQGTRLTVV.

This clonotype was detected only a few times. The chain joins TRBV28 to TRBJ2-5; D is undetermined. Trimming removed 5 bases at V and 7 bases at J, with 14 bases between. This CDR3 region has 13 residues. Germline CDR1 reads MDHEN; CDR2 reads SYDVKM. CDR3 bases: TGTGCCAGCAGTGACACCCTCCTGGGGACCCAGTACTTC. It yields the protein CASSDTLLGTQYF.

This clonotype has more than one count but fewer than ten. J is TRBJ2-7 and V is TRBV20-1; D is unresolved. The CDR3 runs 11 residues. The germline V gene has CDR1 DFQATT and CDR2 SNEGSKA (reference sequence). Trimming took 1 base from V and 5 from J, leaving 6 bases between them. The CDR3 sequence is CSARAHHEQYV. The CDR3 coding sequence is TGCAGTGCTAGAGCCCACCACGAGCAGTACGTC.

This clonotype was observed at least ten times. The CDR3 is CASSLGRFYEQYV. The CDR3 DNA is TGTGCCAGCAGCTTAGGTCGGTTTTACGAGCAGTACGTC. The chain has TRBV7-2 and TRBJ2-7; D is unresolved. The germline CDR1 and CDR2 sequences are SGHTA and FQGNSA. CDR3 length: 13 amino acids. Deletions cut 1 base from V and 4 bases from J, with 8 bases between.

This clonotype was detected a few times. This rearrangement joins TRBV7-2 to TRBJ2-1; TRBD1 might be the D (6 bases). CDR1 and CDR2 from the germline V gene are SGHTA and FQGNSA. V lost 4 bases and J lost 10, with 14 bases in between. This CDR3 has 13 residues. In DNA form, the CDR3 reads TGTGCCAGCAGCTCCAGGGGCCCCAAGGAGCAGTTCTTC. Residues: CASSSRGPKEQFF.

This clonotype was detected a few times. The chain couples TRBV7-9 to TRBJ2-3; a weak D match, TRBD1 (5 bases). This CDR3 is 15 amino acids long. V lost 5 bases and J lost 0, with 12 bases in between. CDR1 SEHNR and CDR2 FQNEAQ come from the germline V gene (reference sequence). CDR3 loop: CASSRRQISTDTQYF. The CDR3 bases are TGTGCCAGCAGCCGAAGACAGATTAGCACAGATACGCAGTATTTT.

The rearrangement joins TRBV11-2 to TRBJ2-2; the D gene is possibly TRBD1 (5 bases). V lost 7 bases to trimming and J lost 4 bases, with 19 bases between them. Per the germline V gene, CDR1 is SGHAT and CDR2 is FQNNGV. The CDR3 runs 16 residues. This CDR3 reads CASNQGGQELTGELFF. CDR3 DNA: TGTGCCAGCAACCAGGGTGGGCAGGAGCTCACCGGGGAGCTGTTTTTT.

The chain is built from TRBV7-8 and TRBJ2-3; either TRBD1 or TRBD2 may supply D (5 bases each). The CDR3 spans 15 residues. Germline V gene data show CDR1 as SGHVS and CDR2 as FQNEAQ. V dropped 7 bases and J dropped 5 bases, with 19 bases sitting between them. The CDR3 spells CASTFTRDPLDTQYF. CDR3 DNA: TGTGCCAGCACCTTCACCCGGGACCCACTAGATACGCAGTATTTT.

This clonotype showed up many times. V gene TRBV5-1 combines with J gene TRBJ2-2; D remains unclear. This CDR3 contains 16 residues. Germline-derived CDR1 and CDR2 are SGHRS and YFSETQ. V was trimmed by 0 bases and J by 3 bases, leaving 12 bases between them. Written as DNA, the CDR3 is TGCGCCAGCAGCTTGGGTCCCGCTGAAGACACCGGGGAGCTGTTTTTT. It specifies CASSLGPAEDTGELFF.